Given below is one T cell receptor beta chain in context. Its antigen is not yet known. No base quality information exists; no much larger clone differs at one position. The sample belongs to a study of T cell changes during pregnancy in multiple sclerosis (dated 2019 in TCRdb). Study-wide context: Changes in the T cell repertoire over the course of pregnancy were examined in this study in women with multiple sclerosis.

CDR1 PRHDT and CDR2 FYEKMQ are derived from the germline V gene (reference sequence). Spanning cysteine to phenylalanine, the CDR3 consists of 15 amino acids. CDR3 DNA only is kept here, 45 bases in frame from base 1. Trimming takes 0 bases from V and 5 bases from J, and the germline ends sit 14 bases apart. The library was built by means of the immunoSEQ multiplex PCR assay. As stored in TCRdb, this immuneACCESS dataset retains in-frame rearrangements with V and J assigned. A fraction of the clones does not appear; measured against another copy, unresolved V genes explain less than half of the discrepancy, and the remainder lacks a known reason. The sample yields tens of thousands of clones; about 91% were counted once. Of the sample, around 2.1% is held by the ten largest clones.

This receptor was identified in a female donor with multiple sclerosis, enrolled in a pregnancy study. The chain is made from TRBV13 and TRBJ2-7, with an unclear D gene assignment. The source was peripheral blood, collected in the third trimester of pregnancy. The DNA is TGTGCCAGCAGCTTAGGCGGTCTACCGGTGGACGAGCAGTACTTC. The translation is CASSLGGLPVDEQYF.